One and the same sample provided the 8 T cell receptor beta chains below, sequenced in a study of tumor-infiltrating lymphocytes in localized non-small cell lung cancer. The assay was immunoSEQ multiplex PCR, and TCRdb's table has in-frame clones only and misses some. In the table there are about 2,300 clones, more than 45% of which are singletons. Sequencing was performed on uninvolved lung tissue not adjacent to the tumor. All receptors derive from a human donor with non-small cell lung cancer. Some clones in this sample may be carry-over from other donors' samples.

J is TRBJ1-4 and V is TRBV7-3; the D gene is possibly TRBD1 (5 bases). The CDR3 length is 16 residues. Germline lookup yields CDR1 SGHTA and CDR2 FQGTGA. With 3 bases removed from V and 4 bases from J, the gap between germline ends came to 15 bases. The DNA for the CDR3 is TGTGCCAGCAGCTTCCCCAGGGCAGAGTATAATGAAAAACTGTTTTTT. Its translation: CASSFPRAEYNEKLFF.

The chain joins TRBV29-1 to TRBJ1-1, with D tentatively TRBD1 (5 bases). The germline V gene encodes CDR1 SQVTM and CDR2 ANQGSEA. The CDR3 extends over 13 amino acids. Trimming took off 2 bases at V and 4 bases at J, with 11 bases between the two ends. The CDR3 protein is CSVERSDSTEAFF. The DNA of the CDR3 is TGCAGCGTTGAACGATCCGACAGCACTGAAGCTTTCTTT.

J is TRBJ2-7 and V is TRBV15; D possibly corresponds to TRBD1 (5 bases). The germline V and J ends were trimmed by 3 bases and 3 bases, with 15 bases remaining between them. This CDR3 spans 15 amino acids. CDR1 LNHNV and CDR2 YYDKDF come from the germline V gene (reference sequence). CDR3 coding DNA: TGTGCCACCAGCAGGGACCGGACATCTCACTACGAGCAGTACTTC. Translated: CATSRDRTSHYEQYF.

The genes are TRBV28 and TRBJ2-7; weak D call: TRBD2 (5 bases). CDR1 MDHEN and CDR2 SYDVKM come from the germline V gene. There are 13 residues in the CDR3. V lost 7 bases and J 0 bases, leaving 10 bases between the germline ends. In DNA, the CDR3 is TGTGCCAGCAAGAGGACTGACTCCTACGAGCAGTACTTC. This encodes CASKRTDSYEQYF.

This clone was seen more than once but under ten times. The rearrangement links TRBV5-6 to TRBJ2-7; 9 positions agree with TRBD1. Germline V gene data show CDR1 as SGHDT and CDR2 as YYEEEE. This CDR3 comprises 15 residues. V shed 0 bases, J shed 3 bases, and the junction held 4 bases outside the gene matches. Here the CDR3 reads CASSLGGTGYYEQYF. The CDR3 nucleotides read TGTGCCAGCAGCTTGGGTGGGACAGGGTACTACGAGCAGTACTTC.

J is TRBJ2-7 and V is TRBV30; 7 bases match TRBD1. With 4 bases clipped from V and 2 bases from J, the junction kept 8 bases outside the gene matches. The CDR3 sequence is 14 residues long. Germline V CDR1 and CDR2: GTSNPN, SVGIG (reference sequence). This chain's CDR3 is CAWTDRTGTYEQYF. Written as DNA, the CDR3 is TGTGCCTGGACCGATCGGACAGGAACCTACGAGCAGTACTTC. Together with reference TRBV30 and TRBJ2-7, the CDR3 gives the full variable domain: SQTIHQWPATLVQPVGSPLSLECTVEGTSNPNLYWYRQAAGRGLQLLFYSVGIGQISSEVPQNLSASRPQDRQFILSSKKLLLSDSGFYLCAWTDRTGTYEQYFGPGTRLTVT.

The chain has TRBV9 and TRBJ2-3; D gene unclear. V lost 2 bases to trimming and J lost 2 bases, with 6 bases between them. From germline, CDR1 is SGDLS and CDR2 YYNGEE. The CDR3 extends over 13 amino acids. In nucleotides, the CDR3 is TGTGCCAGCAGCGTCCCACCCACAGATACGCAGTATTTT. Translating gives CASSVPPTDTQYF.

This chain uses TRBV30 with TRBJ2-5; 11 nucleotides line up with TRBD2. Looked up from germline, CDR1 is GTSNPN and CDR2 is SVGIG (reference sequence). The junction had 9 bases not matched to a gene; V was cut back by 1 base and J by 5 bases. The CDR3 loop spans 16 amino acids. The CDR3 DNA is TGTGCCTGGAGTGCCTGGGAACTAGCGGGAGTTGAGACCCAGTACTTC. It is translated as CAWSAWELAGVETQYF.